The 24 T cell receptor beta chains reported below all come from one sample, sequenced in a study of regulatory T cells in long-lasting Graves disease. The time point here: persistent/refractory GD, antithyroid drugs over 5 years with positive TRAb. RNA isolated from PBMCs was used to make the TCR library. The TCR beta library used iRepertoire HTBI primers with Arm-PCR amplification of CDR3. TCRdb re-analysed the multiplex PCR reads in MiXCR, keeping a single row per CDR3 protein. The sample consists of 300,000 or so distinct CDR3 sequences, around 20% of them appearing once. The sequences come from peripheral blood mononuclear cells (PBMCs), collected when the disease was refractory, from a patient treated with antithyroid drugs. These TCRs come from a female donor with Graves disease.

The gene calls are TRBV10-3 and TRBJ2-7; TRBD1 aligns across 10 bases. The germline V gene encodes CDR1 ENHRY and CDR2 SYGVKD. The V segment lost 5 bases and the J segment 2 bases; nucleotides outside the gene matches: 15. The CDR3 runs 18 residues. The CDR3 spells CAISPLERSGQGAYEQYF. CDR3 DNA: TGTGCCATCAGTCCCCTGGAACGTAGTGGACAGGGGGCCTACGAGCAGTACTTC.

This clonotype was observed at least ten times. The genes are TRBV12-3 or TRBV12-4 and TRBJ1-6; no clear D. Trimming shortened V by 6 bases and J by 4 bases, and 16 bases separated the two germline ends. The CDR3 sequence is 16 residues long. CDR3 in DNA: TGTGCCAGCAGGAAGGGCCTCTCCTCTTATAATTCACCCCTCCACTTT. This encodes CASRKGLSSYNSPLHF.

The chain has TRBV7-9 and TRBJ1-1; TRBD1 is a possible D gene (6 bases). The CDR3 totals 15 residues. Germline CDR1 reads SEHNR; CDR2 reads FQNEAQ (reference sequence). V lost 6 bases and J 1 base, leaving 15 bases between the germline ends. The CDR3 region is CASRPGAWGNTEAFF. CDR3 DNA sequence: TGTGCCAGCAGACCAGGGGCTTGGGGGAACACTGAAGCTTTCTTT.

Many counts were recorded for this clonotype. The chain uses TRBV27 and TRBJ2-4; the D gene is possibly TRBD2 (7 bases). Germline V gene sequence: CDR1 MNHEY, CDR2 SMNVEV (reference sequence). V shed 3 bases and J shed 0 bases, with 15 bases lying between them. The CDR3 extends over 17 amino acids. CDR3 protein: CASSFEGGTLAKNIQYF. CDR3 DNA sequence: TGTGCCAGCAGTTTTGAGGGAGGGACACTAGCCAAAAACATTCAGTACTTC.

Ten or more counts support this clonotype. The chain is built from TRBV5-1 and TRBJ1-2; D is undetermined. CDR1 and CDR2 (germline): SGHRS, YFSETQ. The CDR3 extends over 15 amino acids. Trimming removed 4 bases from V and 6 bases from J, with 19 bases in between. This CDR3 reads CASSRLPILTDGYTF. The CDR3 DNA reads TGCGCCAGCAGCCGACTCCCCATCCTGACGGATGGCTACACCTTC.

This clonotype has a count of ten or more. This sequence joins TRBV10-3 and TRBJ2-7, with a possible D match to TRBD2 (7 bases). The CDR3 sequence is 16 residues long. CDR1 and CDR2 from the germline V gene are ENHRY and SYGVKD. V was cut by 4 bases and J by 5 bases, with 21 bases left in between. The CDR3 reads CAISAGVGGGAHEQYF. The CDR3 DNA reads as TGTGCCATCAGTGCCGGGGTCGGTGGGGGGGCCCACGAGCAGTACTTC.

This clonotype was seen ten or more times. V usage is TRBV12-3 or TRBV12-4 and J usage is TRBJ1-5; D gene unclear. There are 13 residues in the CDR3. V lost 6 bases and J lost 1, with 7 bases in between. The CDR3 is CASRPGSNQPQHF. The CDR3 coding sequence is TGTGCCAGCAGACCCGGAAGCAATCAGCCCCAGCATTTT.

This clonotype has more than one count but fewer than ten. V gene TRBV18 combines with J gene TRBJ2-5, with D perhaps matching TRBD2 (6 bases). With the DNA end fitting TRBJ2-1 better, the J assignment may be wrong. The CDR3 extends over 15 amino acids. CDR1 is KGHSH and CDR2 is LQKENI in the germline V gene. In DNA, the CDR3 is TGTGCCAGCTCACCACGACTAGATGTGGGCAATGAGCAGTTCTTC. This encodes CASSPRLDVGNEQFF.

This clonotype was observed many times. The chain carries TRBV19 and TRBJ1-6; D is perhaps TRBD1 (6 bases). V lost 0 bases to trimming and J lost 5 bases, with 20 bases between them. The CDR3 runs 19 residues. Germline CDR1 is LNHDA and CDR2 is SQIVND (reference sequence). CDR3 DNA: TGTGCCAGTAGTATAGACGAGGGACACCTGTTACCGAATAATTCACCCCTCCACTTT. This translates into CASSIDEGHLLPNNSPLHF.

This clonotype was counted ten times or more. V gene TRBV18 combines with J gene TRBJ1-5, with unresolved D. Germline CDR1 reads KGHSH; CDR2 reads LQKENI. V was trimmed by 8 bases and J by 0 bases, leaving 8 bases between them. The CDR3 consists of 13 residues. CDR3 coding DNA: TGTGCCAGCAGTCCTGATAGCAATCAGCCCCAGCATTTT. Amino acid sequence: CASSPDSNQPQHF.

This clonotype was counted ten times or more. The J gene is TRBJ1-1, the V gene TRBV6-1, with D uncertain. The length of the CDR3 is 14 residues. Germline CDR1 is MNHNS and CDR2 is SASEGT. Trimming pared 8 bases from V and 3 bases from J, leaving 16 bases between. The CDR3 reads CASSLWDLDTEAFF. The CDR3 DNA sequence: TGTGCCAGCTCCCTCTGGGATTTGGACACTGAAGCTTTCTTT.

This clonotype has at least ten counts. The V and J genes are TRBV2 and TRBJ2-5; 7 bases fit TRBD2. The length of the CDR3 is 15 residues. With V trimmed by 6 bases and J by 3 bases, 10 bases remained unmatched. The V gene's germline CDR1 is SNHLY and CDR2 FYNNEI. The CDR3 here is CASSPRLAAEETQYF. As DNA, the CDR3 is TGTGCCAGCAGCCCCCGGCTAGCGGCGGAAGAGACCCAGTACTTC.

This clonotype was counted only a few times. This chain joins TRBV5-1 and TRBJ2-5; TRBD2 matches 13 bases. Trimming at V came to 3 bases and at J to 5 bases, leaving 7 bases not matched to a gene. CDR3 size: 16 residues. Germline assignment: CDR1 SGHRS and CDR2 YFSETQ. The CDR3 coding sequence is TGCGCCAGCAGCTCCGGGACTAGCGGGACTGGGGAGACCCAGTACTTC. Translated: CASSSGTSGTGETQYF.

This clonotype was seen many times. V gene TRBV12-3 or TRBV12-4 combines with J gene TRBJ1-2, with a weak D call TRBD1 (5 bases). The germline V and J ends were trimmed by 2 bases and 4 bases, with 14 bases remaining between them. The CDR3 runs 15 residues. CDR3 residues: CASSLRGTLGYGYTF. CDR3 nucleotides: TGTGCCAGCAGTTTACGGGGGACCTTGGGCTATGGCTACACCTTC.

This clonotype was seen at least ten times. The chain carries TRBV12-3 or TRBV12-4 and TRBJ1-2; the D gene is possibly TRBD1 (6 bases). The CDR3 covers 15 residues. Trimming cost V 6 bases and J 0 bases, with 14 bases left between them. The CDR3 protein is CASRRTAVANYGYTF. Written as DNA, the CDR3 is TGTGCCAGCAGGCGGACAGCAGTAGCTAACTATGGCTACACCTTC.

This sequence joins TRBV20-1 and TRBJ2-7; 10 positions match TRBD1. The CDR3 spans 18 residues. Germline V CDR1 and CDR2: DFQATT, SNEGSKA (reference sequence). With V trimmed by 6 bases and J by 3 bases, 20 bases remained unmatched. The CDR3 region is CSAMGLTGGALVDYEQYF. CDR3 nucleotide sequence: TGCAGTGCGATGGGATTGACAGGGGGCGCCCTGGTGGACTACGAGCAGTACTTC.

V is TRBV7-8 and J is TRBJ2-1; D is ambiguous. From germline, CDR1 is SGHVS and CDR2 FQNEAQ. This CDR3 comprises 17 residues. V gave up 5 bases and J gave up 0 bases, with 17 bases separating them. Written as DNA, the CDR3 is TGTGCCAGCAGCCTTTTGGGCCTCGCGAGCTCCTACAATGAGCAGTTCTTC. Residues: CASSLLGLASSYNEQFF.

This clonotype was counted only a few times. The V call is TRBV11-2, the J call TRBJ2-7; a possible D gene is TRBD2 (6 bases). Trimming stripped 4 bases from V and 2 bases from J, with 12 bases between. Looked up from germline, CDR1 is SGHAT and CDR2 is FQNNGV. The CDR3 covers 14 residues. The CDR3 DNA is TGTGCCAGCAGCTCCCAGGAGGGCCCCTACGAGCAGTACTTC. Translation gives CASSSQEGPYEQYF.

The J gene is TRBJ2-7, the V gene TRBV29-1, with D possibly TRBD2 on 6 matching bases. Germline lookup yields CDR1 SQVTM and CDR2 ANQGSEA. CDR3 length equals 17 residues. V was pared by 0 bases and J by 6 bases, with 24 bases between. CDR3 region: CSVEEGRGREWTGEQYF. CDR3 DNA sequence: TGCAGCGTTGAAGAAGGTCGGGGTCGGGAGTGGACGGGCGAGCAGTACTTC.

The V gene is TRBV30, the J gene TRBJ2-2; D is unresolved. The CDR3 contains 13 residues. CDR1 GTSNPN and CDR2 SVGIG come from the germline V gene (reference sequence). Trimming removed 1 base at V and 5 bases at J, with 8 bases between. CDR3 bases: TGTGCCTGGAGTGCCCCTTTGACCGGGGAGCTGTTTTTT. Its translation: CAWSAPLTGELFF.

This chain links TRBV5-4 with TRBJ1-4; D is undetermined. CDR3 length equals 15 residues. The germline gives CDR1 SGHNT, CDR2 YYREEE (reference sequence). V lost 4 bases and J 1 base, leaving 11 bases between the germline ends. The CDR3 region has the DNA TGTGCCAGCAGCCGCGGGGAGCTAACTAATGAAAAACTGTTTTTT. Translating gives CASSRGELTNEKLFF.

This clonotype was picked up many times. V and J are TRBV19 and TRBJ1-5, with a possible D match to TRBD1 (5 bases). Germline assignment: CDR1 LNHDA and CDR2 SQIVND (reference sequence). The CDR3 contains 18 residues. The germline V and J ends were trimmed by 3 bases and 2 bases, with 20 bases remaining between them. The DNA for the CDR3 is TGTGCCAGTAGTATGGGGCATATAGGGGCCACCGGCAATCAGCCCCAGCATTTT. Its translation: CASSMGHIGATGNQPQHF.

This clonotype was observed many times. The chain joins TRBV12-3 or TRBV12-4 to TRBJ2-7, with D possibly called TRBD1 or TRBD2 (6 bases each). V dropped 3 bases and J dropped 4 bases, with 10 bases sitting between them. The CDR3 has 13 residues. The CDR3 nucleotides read TGTGCCAGCAGTTTGCAGGGGAGGTACGAGCAGTACTTC. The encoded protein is CASSLQGRYEQYF.

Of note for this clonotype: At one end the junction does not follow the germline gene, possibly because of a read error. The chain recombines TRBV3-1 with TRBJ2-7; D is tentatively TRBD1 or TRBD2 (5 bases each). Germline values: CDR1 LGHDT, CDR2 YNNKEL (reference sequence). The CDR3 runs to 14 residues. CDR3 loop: CAGSPGRQHYEQYF. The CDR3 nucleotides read TGTGCCGGCAGCCCGGGACGCCAACACTACGAGCAGTACTTC.